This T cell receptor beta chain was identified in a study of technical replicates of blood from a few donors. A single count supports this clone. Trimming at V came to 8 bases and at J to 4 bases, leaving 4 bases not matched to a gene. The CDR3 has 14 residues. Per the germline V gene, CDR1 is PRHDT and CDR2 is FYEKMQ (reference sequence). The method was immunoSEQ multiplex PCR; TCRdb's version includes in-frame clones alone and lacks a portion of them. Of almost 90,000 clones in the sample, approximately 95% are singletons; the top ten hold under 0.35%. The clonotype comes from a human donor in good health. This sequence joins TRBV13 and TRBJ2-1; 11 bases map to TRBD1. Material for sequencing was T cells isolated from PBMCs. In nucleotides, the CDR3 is TGTGCCAGCCAGGGACAGGGGGTTTACAATGAGCAGTTCTTC. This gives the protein CASQGQGVYNEQFF.